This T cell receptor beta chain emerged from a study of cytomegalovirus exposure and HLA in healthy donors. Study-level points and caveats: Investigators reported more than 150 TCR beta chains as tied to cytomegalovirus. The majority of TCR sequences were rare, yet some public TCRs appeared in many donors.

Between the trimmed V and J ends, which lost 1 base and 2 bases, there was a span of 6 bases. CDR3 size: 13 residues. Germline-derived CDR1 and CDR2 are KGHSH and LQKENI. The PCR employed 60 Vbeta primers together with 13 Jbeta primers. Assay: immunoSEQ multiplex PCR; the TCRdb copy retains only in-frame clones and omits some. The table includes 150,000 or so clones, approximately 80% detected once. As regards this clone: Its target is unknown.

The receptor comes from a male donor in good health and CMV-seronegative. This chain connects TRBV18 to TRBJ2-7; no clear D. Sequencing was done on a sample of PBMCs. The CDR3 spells CASSPRQAYEQYF. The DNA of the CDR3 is TGTGCCAGCTCACCACGGCAGGCCTACGAGCAGTACTTC.